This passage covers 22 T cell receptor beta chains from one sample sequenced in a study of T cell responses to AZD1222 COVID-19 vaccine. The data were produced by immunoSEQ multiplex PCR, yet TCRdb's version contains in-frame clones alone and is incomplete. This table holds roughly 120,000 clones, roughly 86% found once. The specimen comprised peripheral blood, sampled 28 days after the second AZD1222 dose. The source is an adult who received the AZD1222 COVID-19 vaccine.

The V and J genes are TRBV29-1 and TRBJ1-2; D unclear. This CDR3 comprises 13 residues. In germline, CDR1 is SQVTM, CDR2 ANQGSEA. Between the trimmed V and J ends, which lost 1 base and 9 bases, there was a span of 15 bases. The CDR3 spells CSVEVRREGSYTF. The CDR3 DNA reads TGCAGCGTTGAAGTTCGGAGGGAGGGTAGCTACACCTTC.

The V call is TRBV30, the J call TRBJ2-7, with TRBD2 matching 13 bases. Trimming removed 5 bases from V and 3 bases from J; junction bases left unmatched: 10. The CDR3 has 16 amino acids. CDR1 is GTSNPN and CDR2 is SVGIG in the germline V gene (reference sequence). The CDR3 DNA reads TGTGCCTGGGCCCCACTAGCGGGGGGGCAGGGCTACGAGCAGTACTTC. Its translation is CAWAPLAGGQGYEQYF.

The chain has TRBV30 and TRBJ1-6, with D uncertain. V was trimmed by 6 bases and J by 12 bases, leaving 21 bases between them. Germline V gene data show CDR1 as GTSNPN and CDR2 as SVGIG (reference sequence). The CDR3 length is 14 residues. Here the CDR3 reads CACSSGDNSLPLHF. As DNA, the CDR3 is TGTGCCTGCAGTAGTGGCGATAATTCCCTACCCCTCCACTTT.

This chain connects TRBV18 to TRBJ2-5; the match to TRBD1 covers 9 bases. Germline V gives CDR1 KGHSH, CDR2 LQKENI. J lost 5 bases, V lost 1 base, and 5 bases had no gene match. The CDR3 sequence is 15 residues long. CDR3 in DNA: TGTGCCAGCTCACCACGTGGGACAGGGTGGGAGACCCAGTACTTC. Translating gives CASSPRGTGWETQYF. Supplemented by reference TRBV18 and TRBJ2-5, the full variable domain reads NAGVMQNPRHLVRRRGQEARLRCSPMKGHSHVYWYRQLPEEGLKFMVYLQKENIIDESGMPKERFSAEFPKEGPSILRIQQVVRGDSAAYFCASSPRGTGWETQYFGPGTRLLVL.

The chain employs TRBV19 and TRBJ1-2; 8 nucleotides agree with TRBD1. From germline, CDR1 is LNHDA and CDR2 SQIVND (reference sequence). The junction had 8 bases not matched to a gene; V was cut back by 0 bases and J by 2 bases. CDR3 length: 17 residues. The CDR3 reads CASSIDGTGVYNYGYTF. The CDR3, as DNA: TGTGCCAGTAGTATAGATGGGACAGGAGTTTACAACTATGGCTACACCTTC.

The CDR3 nucleotides are TGCGCCAGCAGCCCGGAACCCTCTGGAAACACCATATATTTT. As protein: CASSPEPSGNTIYF. The V call is TRBV5-1, the J call TRBJ1-3; no definite D call. CDR1 and CDR2 from the germline V gene are SGHRS and YFSETQ. The CDR3 consists of 14 residues. The germline V and J ends were trimmed by 4 bases and 0 bases, with 8 bases remaining between them.

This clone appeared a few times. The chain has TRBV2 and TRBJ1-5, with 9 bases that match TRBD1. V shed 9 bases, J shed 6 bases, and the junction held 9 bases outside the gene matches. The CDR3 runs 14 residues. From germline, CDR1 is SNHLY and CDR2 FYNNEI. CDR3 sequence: CASWTGVIIQPQHF. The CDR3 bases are TGTGCCAGTTGGACAGGGGTAATAATTCAGCCCCAGCATTTT.

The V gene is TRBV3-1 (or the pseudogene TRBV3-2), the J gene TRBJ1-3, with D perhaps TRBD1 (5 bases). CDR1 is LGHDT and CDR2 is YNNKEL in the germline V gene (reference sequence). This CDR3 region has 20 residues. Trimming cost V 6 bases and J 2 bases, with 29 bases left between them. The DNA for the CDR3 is TGTGCCAGCAGACTGGGGACGGGGGGGGTATTAAGGTGTGCTGGAAACACCATATATTTT. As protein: CASRLGTGGVLRCAGNTIYF.

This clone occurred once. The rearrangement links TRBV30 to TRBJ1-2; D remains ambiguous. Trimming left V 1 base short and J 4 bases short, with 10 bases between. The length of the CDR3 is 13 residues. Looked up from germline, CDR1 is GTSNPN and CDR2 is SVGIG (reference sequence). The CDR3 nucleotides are TGTGCCTGGAGTGGAGGGAAAGGCTATGGCTACACCTTC. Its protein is CAWSGGKGYGYTF. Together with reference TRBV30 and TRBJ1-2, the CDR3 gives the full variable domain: SQTIHQWPATLVQPVGSPLSLECTVEGTSNPNLYWYRQAAGRGLQLLFYSVGIGQISSEVPQNLSASRPQDRQFILSSKKLLLSDSGFYLCAWSGGKGYGYTFGSGTRLTVV.

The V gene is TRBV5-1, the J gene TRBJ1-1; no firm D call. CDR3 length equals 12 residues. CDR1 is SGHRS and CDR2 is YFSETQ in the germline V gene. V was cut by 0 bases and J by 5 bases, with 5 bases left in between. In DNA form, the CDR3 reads TGCGCCAGCAGCTTGGAAGGGACTGAAGCTTTCTTT. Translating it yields CASSLEGTEAFF.

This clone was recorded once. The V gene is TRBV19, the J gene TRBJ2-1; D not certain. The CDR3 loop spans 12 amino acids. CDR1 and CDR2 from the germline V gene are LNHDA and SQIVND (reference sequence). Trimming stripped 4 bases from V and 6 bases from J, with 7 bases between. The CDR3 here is CASSNRFNEQFF. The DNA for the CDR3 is TGTGCCAGTAGTAACCGCTTCAATGAGCAGTTCTTC.

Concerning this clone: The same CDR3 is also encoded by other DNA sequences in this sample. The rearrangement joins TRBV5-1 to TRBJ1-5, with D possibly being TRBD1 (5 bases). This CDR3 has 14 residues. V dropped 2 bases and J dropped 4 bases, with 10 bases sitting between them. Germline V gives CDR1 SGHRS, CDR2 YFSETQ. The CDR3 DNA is TGCGCCAGCAGCTTAGGTGGGGGAAATCAGCCCCAGCATTTT. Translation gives CASSLGGGNQPQHF.

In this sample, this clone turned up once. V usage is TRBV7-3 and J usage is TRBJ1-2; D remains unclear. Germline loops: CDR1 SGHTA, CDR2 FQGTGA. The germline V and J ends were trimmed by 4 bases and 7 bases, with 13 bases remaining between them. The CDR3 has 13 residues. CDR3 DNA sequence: TGTGCCAGCAGCTCGGGTGGGATAACTGGCTACACCTTC. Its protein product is CASSSGGITGYTF.

The CDR3 bases are TGTGCCAGCTCACGTCCGGGACAGGGAGCGACCCAGTACTTC. It encodes CASSRPGQGATQYF. The chain has TRBV18 and TRBJ2-5, with 9 bases lining up with TRBD1. After removal of 4 bases from V and 7 bases from J, the junction contained 7 bases not matched to a gene. The CDR3 is made up of 14 amino acids. In germline, CDR1 is KGHSH, CDR2 LQKENI.

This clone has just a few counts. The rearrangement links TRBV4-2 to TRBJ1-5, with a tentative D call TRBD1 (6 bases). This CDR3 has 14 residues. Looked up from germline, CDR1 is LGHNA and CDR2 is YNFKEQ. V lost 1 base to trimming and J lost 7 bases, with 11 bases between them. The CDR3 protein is CASSQVGGGQPQHF. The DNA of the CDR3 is TGTGCCAGCAGCCAAGTTGGGGGCGGACAGCCCCAGCATTTT.

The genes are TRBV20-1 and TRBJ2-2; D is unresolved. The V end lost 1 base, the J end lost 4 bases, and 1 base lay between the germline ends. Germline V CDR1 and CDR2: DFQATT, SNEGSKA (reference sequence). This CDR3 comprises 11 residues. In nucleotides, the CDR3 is TGCAGTGCTAGAGCCACCGGGGAGCTGTTTTTT. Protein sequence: CSARATGELFF.

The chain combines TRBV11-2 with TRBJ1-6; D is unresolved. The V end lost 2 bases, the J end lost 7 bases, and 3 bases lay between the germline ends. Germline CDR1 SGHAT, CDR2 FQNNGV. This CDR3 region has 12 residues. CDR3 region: CASSLLNSPLHF. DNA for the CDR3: TGTGCCAGCAGCTTACTAAATTCACCCCTCCACTTT.

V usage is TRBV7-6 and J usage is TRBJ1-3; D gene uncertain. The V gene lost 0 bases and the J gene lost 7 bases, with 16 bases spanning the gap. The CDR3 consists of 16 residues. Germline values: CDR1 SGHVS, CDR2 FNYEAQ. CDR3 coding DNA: TGTGCCAGCAGCTTAGCTTCGGGGTTTATGACGAACACCATATATTTT. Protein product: CASSLASGFMTNTIYF.

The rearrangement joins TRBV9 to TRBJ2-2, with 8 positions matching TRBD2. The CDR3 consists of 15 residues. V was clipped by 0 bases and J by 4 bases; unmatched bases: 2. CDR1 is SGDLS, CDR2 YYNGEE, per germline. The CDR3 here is CASSVGSGGTGELFF. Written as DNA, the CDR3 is TGTGCCAGCAGCGTAGGAAGCGGGGGCACCGGGGAGCTGTTTTTT.

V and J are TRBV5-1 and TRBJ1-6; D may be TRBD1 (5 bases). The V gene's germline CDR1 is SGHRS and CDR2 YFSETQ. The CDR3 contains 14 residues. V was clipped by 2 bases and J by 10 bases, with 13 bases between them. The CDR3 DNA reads TGCGCCAGCAGCTTCCCCGTTAGGGACTCACCCCTCCACTTT. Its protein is CASSFPVRDSPLHF.

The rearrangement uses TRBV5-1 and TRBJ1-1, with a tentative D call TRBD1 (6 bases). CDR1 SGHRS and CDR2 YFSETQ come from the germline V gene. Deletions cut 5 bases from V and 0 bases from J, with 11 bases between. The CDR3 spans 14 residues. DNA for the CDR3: TGCGCCAGCAGAAAGACAGGAATGAACACTGAAGCTTTCTTT. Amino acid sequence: CASRKTGMNTEAFF.

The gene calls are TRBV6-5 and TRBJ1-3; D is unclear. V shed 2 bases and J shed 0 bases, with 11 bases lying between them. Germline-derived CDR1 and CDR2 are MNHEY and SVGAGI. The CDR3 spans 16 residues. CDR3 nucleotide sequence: TGTGCCAGCAGTTACAGGACGGCGAGCTCTGGAAACACCATATATTTT. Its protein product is CASSYRTASSGNTIYF.